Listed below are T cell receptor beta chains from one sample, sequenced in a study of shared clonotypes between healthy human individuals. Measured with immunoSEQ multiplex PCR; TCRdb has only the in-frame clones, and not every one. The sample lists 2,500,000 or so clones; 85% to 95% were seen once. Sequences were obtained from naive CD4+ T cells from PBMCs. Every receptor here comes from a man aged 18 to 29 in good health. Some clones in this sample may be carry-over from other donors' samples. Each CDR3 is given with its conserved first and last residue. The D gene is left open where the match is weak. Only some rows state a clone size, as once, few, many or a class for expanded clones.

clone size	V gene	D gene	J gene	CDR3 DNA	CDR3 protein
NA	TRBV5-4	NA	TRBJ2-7	TGTGCCAGCAGCCCCGGCCGGGGATCCGAGCAGTACTTC	CASSPGRGSEQYF
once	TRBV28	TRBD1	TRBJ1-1	TGTGCCAGCAGTAGAGTGACAGGGTTGTCTGAAGCTTTCTTT	CASSRVTGLSEAFF
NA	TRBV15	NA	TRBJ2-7	TGTGCCACCAGCAGAGACCCCAAAGTGCGCGAGCAGTACTTC	CATSRDPKVREQYF
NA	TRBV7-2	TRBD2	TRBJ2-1	TGTGCCAGCAGCCCTGGAGGACTAGCTGTCGGTAATGAGCAGTTCTTC	CASSPGGLAVGNEQFF
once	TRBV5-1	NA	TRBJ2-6	TGCGCCAGCAGCTTCGGAGGACCTGGGGCCAACGTCCTGACTTTC	CASSFGGPGANVLTF
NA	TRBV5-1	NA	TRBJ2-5	TGCGCCAGCAGCTTGGAGGGACTGGGAGGAGAGACCCAGTACTTC	CASSLEGLGGETQYF
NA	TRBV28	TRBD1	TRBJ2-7	TGTGCCAGCAGTATTACGGGACAGGGGGTTCAATCCCGAGGTTACGAGCAGTACTTC	CASSITGQGVQSRGYEQYF
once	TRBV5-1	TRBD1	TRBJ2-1	TGCGCCAGCAGCGCCGCGACAGGGGGCCATGAGCAGTTCTTC	CASSAATGGHEQFF
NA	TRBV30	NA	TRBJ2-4	TGTGCCTGGAGTCACCGATCAGGGGTCCAAAACATTCAGTACTTC	CAWSHRSGVQNIQYF
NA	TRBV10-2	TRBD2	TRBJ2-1	TGCGCCAGCAGTTCACTAGCGGCCTCCTACAATGAGCAGTTCTTC	CASSSLAASYNEQFF
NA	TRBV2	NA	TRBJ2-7	TGTGCCGGACGTATGGGGTACGAACAGTACTTC	CAGRMGYEQYF
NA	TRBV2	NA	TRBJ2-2	TGTGCCAGCAGCGACAGTAACACCGGGGAGCTGTTTTTT	CASSDSNTGELFF
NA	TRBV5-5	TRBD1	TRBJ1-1	TGTGCCAGCAGCTGGGGGGACAGGGGTATGAACACTGAAGCTTTCTTT	CASSWGDRGMNTEAFF
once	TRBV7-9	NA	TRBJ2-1	TGTGCCAGCAGCCACACTATCCCCAGGGCGCAGGGTGAGCAGTTCTTC	CASSHTIPRAQGEQFF
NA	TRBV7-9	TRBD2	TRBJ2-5	TGTGCCAGCAGCCAAAGGAGGGCTAGCGGGAGGGCCATCACGGAGACCCAGTACTTC	CASSQRRASGRAITETQYF
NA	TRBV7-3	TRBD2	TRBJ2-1	TGTGCCAGCAGCTTAGCTAGCGGGAGGGCCCCGTTCTTC	CASSLASGRAPFF
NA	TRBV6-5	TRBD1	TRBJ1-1	TGTGCCAGCAGTACTTCAGGGACAGGACGGACTGAAGCTTTCTTT	CASSTSGTGRTEAFF
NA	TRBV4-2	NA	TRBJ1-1	TGTGCCAGCAGCCAGGACCCCGGTGGGAGGGGGACTGAAGCTTTCTTT	CASSQDPGGRGTEAFF
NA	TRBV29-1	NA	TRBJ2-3	TGCAGCGTTGAAGCCGACTCCACAGATACGCAGTATTTT	CSVEADSTDTQYF
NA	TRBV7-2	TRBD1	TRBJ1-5	TGTGCCAGCAGCTTAAGTGTCAGGGGGAAATCACAGCCCCAGCATTTT	CASSLSVRGKSQPQHF